Shown below are 22 T cell receptor beta chains from a single sample sequenced in a study of breast tumors, draining lymph nodes, adjacent tissues. Samples came from axillary lymph nodes draining the breast cancer. TCRdb itself ran the multiplex PCR reads through MiXCR, one entry per CDR3 protein. The data contain under 85,000 distinct CDR3 sequences, under 25% of them seen just once; the ten biggest clones take up about 2.2%. Specimen: axillary lymph node tissue. All receptors come from a female donor with breast cancer. Some clones in this sample may be carry-over from other donors' samples.

This clonotype was detected only a few times. The rearrangement uses TRBV28 and TRBJ2-1; no firm D call. The V end lost 2 bases, the J end lost 4 bases, and 12 bases lay between the germline ends. The length of the CDR3 is 15 residues. Germline V CDR1 and CDR2: MDHEN, SYDVKM. This chain's CDR3 is CASSLNQGFYNEQFF. The CDR3 nucleotides read TGTGCCAGCAGTTTAAACCAAGGGTTTTACAATGAGCAGTTCTTC.

The chain carries TRBV7-9 and TRBJ2-5; 8 bases line up with TRBD2. V trimming: 3 bases; J trimming: 2 bases; junction bases outside the gene matches: 5. Germline V gene data show CDR1 as SEHNR and CDR2 as FQNEAQ (reference sequence). There are 15 residues in the CDR3. DNA of the CDR3: TGTGCCAGCAGCTTCCCGACTAGCGAACAAGAGACCCAGTACTTC. The encoded protein is CASSFPTSEQETQYF.

As for this clonotype: A much larger clone is a single base away; this may be a read error. The chain employs TRBV19 and TRBJ1-4; the D gene is possibly TRBD1 (6 bases). Germline CDR1 reads LNHDA; CDR2 reads SQIVND (reference sequence). This CDR3 contains 15 residues. V gave up 6 bases and J gave up 8 bases, with 19 bases separating them. DNA for the CDR3: TGTGCCAGTAGCGGGGGGCGCAGTAGGATGGAAAAACTGTTTTTT. This translates into CASSGGRSRMEKLFF.

The V gene is TRBV27, the J gene TRBJ2-7; TRBD1 is a possible D gene (6 bases). CDR3 length equals 14 residues. The V end was cut by 2 bases, the J end by 7 bases, with 15 bases between. CDR1 is MNHEY, CDR2 SMNVEV, per germline (reference sequence). CDR3 nucleotide sequence: TGTGCCAGCAGTTTAGGTCCAGGGGCCCTTGAGCAGTACTTC. It is translated as CASSLGPGALEQYF.

At least ten counts were recorded for this clonotype. J is TRBJ2-7 and V is TRBV27; TRBD1 aligns across 7 bases. J lost 1 base, V lost 9 bases, and 6 bases had no gene match. CDR3 size: 13 residues. The germline gives CDR1 MNHEY, CDR2 SMNVEV (reference sequence). The CDR3 loop is CASRGTVSYEQYF. The CDR3, as DNA: TGTGCCAGTAGAGGGACAGTTTCCTACGAGCAGTACTTC.

This clonotype was counted at least ten times. The rearrangement uses TRBV10-3 and TRBJ2-2, with 10 bases matching TRBD1. The CDR3 loop spans 15 amino acids. Unmatched junction bases numbered 7, after V lost 6 bases and J lost 6 bases. Germline values: CDR1 ENHRY, CDR2 SYGVKD. CDR3 protein: CAIRTGGARAGELFF. DNA of the CDR3: TGTGCCATCAGGACAGGGGGCGCAAGGGCCGGGGAGCTGTTTTTT.

The chain carries TRBV30 and TRBJ1-2, with 7 nucleotides matching TRBD1. From germline, CDR1 is GTSNPN and CDR2 SVGIG (reference sequence). This CDR3 is 12 amino acids long. V was pared by 4 bases and J by 5 bases, with 4 bases of the junction left unmatched. The CDR3 bases are TGTGCCTGGAACAGGGGTTCGTATGGCTACACCTTC. This codes for CAWNRGSYGYTF.

This clonotype was seen repeatedly, ten times or more. This chain links TRBV10-3 with TRBJ2-1; possibly TRBD1 or TRBD2 for D (5 bases each). Germline V gene lookup returns CDR1 ENHRY and CDR2 SYGVKD. The germline V and J ends were trimmed by 4 bases and 10 bases, with 11 bases remaining between them. The CDR3 spans 12 residues. CDR3 protein: CAISGGVGEQFF. In DNA form, the CDR3 reads TGTGCCATCAGTGGAGGGGTTGGAGAGCAGTTCTTC.

A remark on this clonotype: Germline and junction disagree at one end, which may indicate a read error. The V call is TRBV6-5, the J call TRBJ2-7; a possible D gene is TRBD1 (5 bases). The CDR3 length is 13 residues. Looked up from germline, CDR1 is MNHEY and CDR2 is SVGAGI. The CDR3 DNA sequence: TGTGCCAGCAGTTACTCGACAGCCTACGAGCGGTACTTC. It codes for CASSYSTAYERYF.

This clonotype was detected many times. This chain uses TRBV6-2 or TRBV6-3 with TRBJ1-6; weak D call: TRBD1 (5 bases). This CDR3 region has 13 residues. V gave up 7 bases and J gave up 14 bases, with 18 bases separating them. The germline V gene has CDR1 MNHEY and CDR2 SVGEGT. The CDR3 loop is CASNRDSFLSLHF. CDR3 nucleotide sequence: TGTGCCAGCAACCGCGACAGTTTTTTATCCCTCCACTTT.

This clonotype was counted at least ten times. The chain links TRBV6-2 or TRBV6-3 to TRBJ1-2; D unclear. V dropped 5 bases and J dropped 5 bases, with 12 bases sitting between them. The CDR3 totals 13 residues. In germline, CDR1 is MNHEY, CDR2 SVGEGT. The CDR3 spells CASSDLSFYGYTF. The CDR3 nucleotides read TGTGCCAGCAGTGACCTCAGTTTTTATGGCTACACCTTC.

This clonotype occurred many times. The chain joins TRBV6-1 to TRBJ2-2, with unresolved D. Trimming pared 8 bases from V and 3 bases from J, leaving 7 bases between. The V gene's germline CDR1 is MNHNS and CDR2 SASEGT. The CDR3 is 12 residues long. The chain's CDR3 is CASQRDTGELFF. CDR3 DNA sequence: TGTGCCAGCCAAAGGGACACCGGGGAGCTGTTTTTT.

With regard to this clonotype: Because the CDR3 is missing its conserved closing phenylalanine or tryptophan, this is likely a read error. The chain couples TRBV20-1 to TRBJ2-7; 7 bases are shared with TRBD1. Germline CDR1 is DFQATT and CDR2 is SNEGSKA (reference sequence). V was pared by 3 bases and J by 6 bases, with 2 bases of the junction left unmatched. The CDR3 is 11 amino acids. The CDR3 loop reads CSASRTGEQYS. The CDR3 bases are TGCAGTGCTAGCAGGACAGGCGAGCAGTACTCC.

In its sample, this clonotype was seen many times. This chain connects TRBV6-5 to TRBJ1-2; D not certain. With 2 bases removed from V and 6 bases from J, the gap between germline ends came to 16 bases. This CDR3 has 15 residues. Germline values: CDR1 MNHEY, CDR2 SVGAGI. The CDR3 DNA follows: TGTGCCAGCAGTTACCTCCTCCGCGGTGGCGATGGCTACACCTTC. This encodes CASSYLLRGGDGYTF.

Many counts were recorded for this clonotype. The chain has TRBV9 and TRBJ1-2; D ambiguous. The germline V and J ends were trimmed by 3 bases and 2 bases, with 8 bases remaining between them. The germline gives CDR1 SGDLS, CDR2 YYNGEE. This CDR3 is 13 amino acids long. Here the CDR3 DNA reads TGTGCCAGCAGCGATCAGTTCAACTATGGCTACACCTTC. Protein sequence: CASSDQFNYGYTF.

Details on this clonotype: This clone may be a read error of a much larger clone one base away. The rearrangement uses TRBV29-1 and TRBJ2-6, with no clear D. CDR1 and CDR2 (germline): SQVTM, ANQGSEA. CDR3 length: 13 amino acids. V dropped 5 bases and J dropped 0 bases, with 5 bases sitting between them. In DNA form, the CDR3 reads TGCAGCGTTATGCTCTCTGGGGCCAACGTCCTGACTTTC. Translated, it gives CSVMLSGANVLTF.

This clonotype came up many times. The V gene is TRBV9, the J gene TRBJ2-1; TRBD1 or TRBD2 may be the D gene (5 bases each). The CDR3 runs to 14 residues. V was cut by 0 bases and J by 11 bases, with 15 bases left in between. In germline, CDR1 is SGDLS, CDR2 YYNGEE. CDR3 sequence (DNA): TGTGCCAGCAGCGTAGAGAGCGGTAGGGGAAAGCAGTTCTTC. Its protein is CASSVESGRGKQFF.

To note about this clonotype: A read error may produce the germline difference seen at one junction end. This sequence joins TRBV28 and TRBJ2-3, with 9 positions matching TRBD1. The CDR3 sequence is 14 residues long. Germline V gene sequence: CDR1 MDHEN, CDR2 SYDVKM. The CDR3 nucleotides read TGTGCCTCATCCCGGGACAGGGAAACAGATATGCAGTATTTT. Amino acids: CASSRDRETDMQYF. The whole variable domain, remainder taken from reference TRBV28 and TRBJ2-3, is DVKVTQSSRYLVKRTGEKVFLECVQDMDHENMFWYRQDPGLGLRLIYFSYDVKMKEKGDIPEGYSVSREKKERFSLILESASTNQTSMYLCASSRDRETDMQYFGPGTRLTVL.

This clonotype was recorded many times. This chain connects TRBV10-3 to TRBJ2-3; 9 bases agree with TRBD2. This CDR3 comprises 15 residues. Germline values: CDR1 ENHRY, CDR2 SYGVKD. V was clipped by 8 bases and J by 5 bases; unmatched bases: 11. CDR3 DNA: TGTGCCATCGATTATCTAGCGGGACGGGGAGATACGCAGTATTTT. Translating it yields CAIDYLAGRGDTQYF.

This clonotype was observed many times. In DNA form, the CDR3 reads TGCGCCAGCAGCTTGCGGAGCGGGAGCCTCGAGCAGTACTTC. This sequence encodes CASSLRSGSLEQYF. J is TRBJ2-7 and V is TRBV5-1; 8 positions agree with TRBD2. The CDR3 is 14 residues long. Germline-derived CDR1 and CDR2 are SGHRS and YFSETQ. Losses at the gene ends were 1 base for V and 6 bases for J; bases not matched to a gene: 6.

As concerns this clonotype: This clone may be a read error of a much larger clone one base away. The CDR3 DNA sequence: TGTGCCAGCAGCGCAGAGGGGGCCGGCGGGGAGCTGTTTTTT. This codes for CASSAEGAGGELFF. V and J are TRBV9 and TRBJ2-2, with TRBD1 identical over 7 bases. V lost 3 bases, J lost 7 bases, and 6 bases stayed unmatched. CDR1 is SGDLS and CDR2 is YYNGEE in the germline V gene. CDR3 length: 14 residues.

This clonotype was counted many times. This chain joins TRBV5-1 and TRBJ2-3; TRBD1 matches 9 bases. Trimming removed 0 bases from V and 2 bases from J; junction bases left unmatched: 4. The CDR3 spans 16 residues. The germline V gene encodes CDR1 SGHRS and CDR2 YFSETQ. The CDR3 nucleotides are TGCGCCAGCAGCTTGGGGGACAGGGCCTCCACAGATACGCAGTATTTT. The encoded protein is CASSLGDRASTDTQYF.